These 11 T cell receptor beta chains share one sample of origin, sequenced in a study of T cells in Graves' hyperthyroidism and ophthalmopathy (dated by TCRdb to between 2018 and 2020). Library preparation was by multiplex PCR. Sequencing took place on an Illumina HiSeq 2000. The TCR beta CDR3 regions were amplified from RNA transcripts. For the first round of RT-PCR on the TCR CDR3, the HTBI primer set was used together with the Qiagen OneStep RT-PCR kit. Through fastp at Q25 and MiXCR, TCRdb rebuilt clones from the public reads, retaining in-frame beta chains. Every CDR3 protein is listed once, alongside the most common genes and DNA of its rows. This sample lists approximately 360,000 distinct CDR3 sequences; 15% to 18% were detected once. The ten largest clones represent 28% of the sample. Sequencing was done on a sample of blood. The source is a woman aged 18 to 35 with Graves' hyperthyroidism that later progressed to Graves' ophthalmopathy.

The table lists this clonotype with many counts. V and J are TRBV12-3 or TRBV12-4 and TRBJ2-1; 12 bases are a match to TRBD2. CDR3 length equals 15 residues. Germline trimming cut 2 bases from V and 9 bases from J; bases unmatched to any gene: 5. CDR3 DNA: TGTGCCAGCAGTTTAAGACTAGCGGGAGACAGTGAGCAGTTCTTC. Translating it yields CASSLRLAGDSEQFF.

This clonotype was counted only a few times. This chain joins TRBV15 and TRBJ1-1, with unresolved D. Germline CDR1 reads LNHNV; CDR2 reads YYDKDF (reference sequence). The CDR3 is 15 amino acids. The ends were cut back, 9 bases at V and 0 bases at J, with 17 bases in the middle. CDR3 residues: CATQAKGRMNTEAFF. In DNA form, the CDR3 reads TGTGCCACTCAAGCAAAAGGGAGGATGAACACTGAAGCTTTCTTT. Together with reference TRBV15 and TRBJ1-1, the CDR3 gives the full variable domain: DAMVIQNPRYQVTQFGKPVTLSCSQTLNHNVMYWYQQKSSQAPKLLFHYYDKDFNNEADTPDNFQSRRPNTSFCFLDIRSPGLGDTAMYLCATQAKGRMNTEAFFGQGTRLTVV.

This clonotype was found many times. V usage is TRBV6-6 and J usage is TRBJ2-1; D perhaps matches TRBD1 (5 bases). V lost 0 bases and J 4 bases, leaving 10 bases between the germline ends. This CDR3 spans 15 amino acids. Germline V gene data show CDR1 as MNHNY and CDR2 as SVGAGI (reference sequence). CDR3: CASSYSAGLYNEQFF. The CDR3 DNA reads as TGTGCCAGCAGTTACTCTGCAGGGCTATACAATGAGCAGTTCTTC.

This clonotype came up a few times. This chain joins TRBV5-1 and TRBJ2-7; weak D call: TRBD1 (8 bases). The CDR3 extends over 15 amino acids. Between the trimmed V and J ends, which lost 3 bases and 4 bases, there was a span of 17 bases. From germline, CDR1 is SGHRS and CDR2 YFSETQ. CDR3 bases: TGCGCCAGCAGCTGGGGGGGACAGGTGGGATACGAGCAGTACTTC. It specifies CASSWGGQVGYEQYF.

This clonotype was observed at least ten times. The J gene is TRBJ2-5, the V gene TRBV11-3; D is ambiguous. V lost 2 bases and J 5 bases, leaving 9 bases between the germline ends. Germline CDR1 and CDR2: SGHNT and YENEEA. CDR3 length equals 13 residues. CDR3 bases: TGTGCCAGCAGCTTAAACTTCTACGAGACCCAGTACTTC. Translation gives CASSLNFYETQYF. Complete variable domain (other parts from reference TRBV11-3 and TRBJ2-5): EAGVVQSPRYKIIEKKQPVAFWCNPISGHNTLYWYLQNLGQGPELLIRYENEEAVDDSQLPKDRFSAERLKGVDSTLKIQPAELGDSAVYLCASSLNFYETQYFGPGTRLLVL.

This clonotype was recorded once. The chain employs TRBV28 and TRBJ2-3; no definite D call. There are 13 residues in the CDR3. The V end was cut by 11 bases, the J end by 2 bases, with 14 bases between. Germline V CDR1 and CDR2: MDHEN, SYDVKM. In nucleotides, the CDR3 is TGTGCCGTAGGGCCGGCTCCCACAGATACGCAGTATTTT. It yields the protein CAVGPAPTDTQYF.

The sample holds a few counts of this clonotype. This chain joins TRBV5-1 and TRBJ2-4; the match to TRBD2 covers 8 bases. V dropped 5 bases and J dropped 0; count of bases not matched to a gene: 1. Germline V CDR1 and CDR2: SGHRS, YFSETQ. CDR3 length: 14 amino acids. The CDR3 coding sequence is TGCGCCAGCAGGGCGGGAGGAGCCAAAAACATTCAGTACTTC. Translated: CASRAGGAKNIQYF.

This clonotype was detected many times. This chain uses TRBV28 with TRBJ2-5; possibly TRBD1 or TRBD2 for D (5 bases each). Trimming left V 1 base short and J 3 bases short, with 15 bases between. CDR1 MDHEN and CDR2 SYDVKM come from the germline V gene. The CDR3 covers 16 residues. The CDR3 DNA is TGTGCCAGCAGTTTATTGCCGGGCCAGGGAGAAGAGACCCAGTACTTC. It encodes CASSLLPGQGEETQYF.

The V call is TRBV20-1, the J call TRBJ2-1; TRBD2 matches 14 bases. Germline CDR1 reads DFQATT; CDR2 reads SNEGSKA (reference sequence). The junction had 7 bases not matched to a gene; V was cut back by 4 bases and J by 8 bases. CDR3 length equals 15 residues. Written as DNA, the CDR3 is TGCAGTGCTACTGATACGGGACTAGCGGGAGATGAGCAGTTCTTC. Translation: CSATDTGLAGDEQFF.

This clonotype has just a few counts. V usage is TRBV20-1 and J usage is TRBJ2-7, with D perhaps matching TRBD1 (6 bases). The CDR3 extends over 15 amino acids. With 4 bases removed from V and 3 bases from J, the gap between germline ends came to 19 bases. CDR1 is DFQATT and CDR2 is SNEGSKA in the germline V gene (reference sequence). CDR3 nucleotides: TGCAGTGCTACCGCCACCTTTGGGGGCGGCTACGAGCAGTACTTC. Translation: CSATATFGGGYEQYF.

This clonotype was seen repeatedly, ten times or more. V gene TRBV28 combines with J gene TRBJ2-3, with TRBD2 matching over 9 bases. CDR3 size: 15 residues. V gave up 6 bases and J gave up 4 bases; unmatched junction bases: 8. The germline V gene encodes CDR1 MDHEN and CDR2 SYDVKM. Written as DNA, the CDR3 is TGTGCCAGCAGCCAAGGGACTAGCCACGCAGATACGCAGTATTTT. Its protein product is CASSQGTSHADTQYF. The whole variable domain, filled in from reference TRBV28 and TRBJ2-3, reads DVKVTQSSRYLVKRTGEKVFLECVQDMDHENMFWYRQDPGLGLRLIYFSYDVKMKEKGDIPEGYSVSREKKERFSLILESASTNQTSMYLCASSQGTSHADTQYFGPGTRLTVL.